Listed here are 30 T cell receptor beta chains from one sample, sequenced in a study of blood T cell repertoires in COVID-19. Clones were read by immunoSEQ multiplex PCR, and TCRdb kept only the in-frame ones, dropping some. This table holds a few hundred thousand clones, over 70% found once. Specimen: peripheral blood. These receptors were collected from a human donor in a cohort sampled during active COVID-19.

The chain carries TRBV29-1 and TRBJ1-4, with TRBD1 matching over 7 bases. This CDR3 spans 13 amino acids. Looked up from germline, CDR1 is SQVTM and CDR2 is ANQGSEA. Trimming took 6 bases from V and 3 from J; bases not matched to a gene: 4. The CDR3 DNA reads as TGCAGCGTAGGACAGGTCGCTAATGAAAAACTGTTTTTT. It yields the protein CSVGQVANEKLFF.

This chain links TRBV5-1 with TRBJ1-6; D perhaps matches TRBD1 (5 bases). This CDR3 has 14 residues. V lost 4 bases and J lost 7, with 12 bases in between. Germline V lookup: CDR1 SGHRS, CDR2 YFSETQ. The CDR3: CASSPQGENSPLHF. The CDR3 DNA sequence: TGCGCCAGCAGCCCCCAAGGGGAAAATTCACCCCTCCACTTT. Variable domain in full (rest from reference TRBV5-1 and TRBJ1-6): KAGVTQTPRYLIKTRGQQVTLSCSPISGHRSVSWYQQTPGQGLQFLFEYFSETQRNKGNFPGRFSGRQFSNSRSEMNVSTLELGDSALYLCASSPQGENSPLHFGNGTRLTVT.

V is TRBV2 and J is TRBJ1-6, with no clear D. CDR3 size: 12 residues. Trimming stripped 3 bases from V and 8 bases from J, with 5 bases between. The germline CDR1 and CDR2 sequences are SNHLY and FYNNEI. CDR3 sequence reads: CASSEYYSPLHF. CDR3 nucleotides: TGTGCCAGCAGTGAGTACTATTCACCCCTCCACTTT.

This clone was found once. This chain joins TRBV9 and TRBJ2-7; maybe TRBD1 (6 bases). The V end lost 9 bases, the J end lost 2 bases, and 18 bases lay between the germline ends. The germline CDR1 and CDR2 sequences are SGDLS and YYNGEE. The CDR3 has 14 amino acids. CDR3 residues: CANPPDRTPYEQYF. The CDR3, as DNA: TGTGCCAACCCCCCCGACAGGACCCCCTACGAGCAGTACTTC.

Here the CDR3 reads CASSSFNTEAFF. Here the CDR3 DNA reads TGTGCCAGCAGCTCGTTTAACACTGAAGCTTTCTTT. The V gene is TRBV5-4, the J gene TRBJ1-1; D is uncertain. Trimming stripped 3 bases from V and 2 bases from J, with 5 bases between. Germline-derived CDR1 and CDR2 are SGHNT and YYREEE (reference sequence). The CDR3 spans 12 residues.

This chain connects TRBV6-5 to TRBJ1-4; D is perhaps TRBD1 (5 bases). From germline, CDR1 is MNHEY and CDR2 SVGAGI. CDR3 length: 15 amino acids. Between the trimmed V and J ends, which lost 3 bases and 4 bases, there was a span of 12 bases. The CDR3 sequence: CASSYGAGINEKLFF. The CDR3 bases are TGTGCCAGCAGTTATGGGGCAGGAATTAATGAAAAACTGTTTTTT.

This clone was counted only a few times. The junction departs from the called germline gene at one end, perhaps through a read error. The V and J genes are TRBV28 and TRBJ1-3; D gene ambiguous. Germline-derived CDR1 and CDR2 are MDHEN and SYDVKM. This CDR3 region has 14 residues. The CDR3 nucleotides are TGTGCCAGCAGTCTCATCTCCCCTGGAGACACCATATATTTT. Protein product: CASSLISPGDTIYF.

This chain links TRBV28 with TRBJ1-1, with 8 bases that match TRBD1. V was clipped by 4 bases and J by 5 bases; unmatched bases: 6. Per the germline V gene, CDR1 is MDHEN and CDR2 is SYDVKM. The CDR3 sequence is 14 residues long. CDR3: CASSSTGEQTEAFF. In nucleotides, the CDR3 is TGTGCCAGCAGTTCGACAGGGGAGCAGACTGAAGCTTTCTTT.

The rearrangement links TRBV27 to TRBJ2-2, with TRBD1 matching over 10 bases. This CDR3 has 15 residues. CDR1 MNHEY and CDR2 SMNVEV come from the germline V gene (reference sequence). V dropped 5 bases and J dropped 6; count of bases not matched to a gene: 6. CDR3 DNA sequence: TGTGCCAGCAGTCCAGGGACAGGGGTGGCCGGGGAGCTGTTTTTT. Translating it yields CASSPGTGVAGELFF.

V is TRBV7-8 and J is TRBJ2-5; TRBD2 agrees at 9 bases. This CDR3 comprises 14 residues. The trim removed 5 bases at V and 1 base at J, leaving 2 bases unmatched. CDR1 is SGHVS, CDR2 FQNEAQ, per germline. The chain's CDR3 is CASSILAGQETQYF. The CDR3 DNA is TGTGCCAGCAGCATACTAGCGGGCCAAGAGACCCAGTACTTC.

The chain recombines TRBV2 with TRBJ2-1; D not resolved. From germline, CDR1 is SNHLY and CDR2 FYNNEI. The CDR3 sequence is 13 residues long. Trimming removed 3 bases from V and 6 bases from J, with 9 bases in between. CDR3 in DNA: TGTGCCAGCAGTGACGGAGTCAGCAATGAGCAGTTCTTC. Translating gives CASSDGVSNEQFF.

This clone was counted once. V is TRBV6-5 and J is TRBJ2-5; 11 bases line up with TRBD2. This CDR3 region has 15 residues. Germline CDR1 and CDR2: MNHEY and SVGAGI. Trimming took 7 bases from V and 5 from J; bases not matched to a gene: 9. In DNA form, the CDR3 reads TGTGCCAGCACTGTGGTAGCGGGGGGGCCCGAGACCCAGTACTTC. Its protein is CASTVVAGGPETQYF.

The chain employs TRBV5-1 and TRBJ1-1, with D uncertain. There are 14 residues in the CDR3. The germline V and J ends were trimmed by 0 bases and 6 bases, with 12 bases remaining between them. Germline V gives CDR1 SGHRS, CDR2 YFSETQ. CDR3 residues: CASSLGGRLSEAFF. The CDR3 nucleotides read TGCGCCAGCAGCTTGGGAGGGAGGTTGTCTGAAGCTTTCTTT.

The chain carries TRBV9 and TRBJ2-3; D is undetermined. CDR1 SGDLS and CDR2 YYNGEE come from the germline V gene. The CDR3 extends over 14 amino acids. V was shortened by 4 bases and J by 0 bases, with 9 bases between the two germline ends. Here the CDR3 reads CASSSIASTDTQYF. Here the CDR3 DNA reads TGTGCCAGCAGCTCCATAGCCAGCACAGATACGCAGTATTTT.

The J gene is TRBJ1-1, the V gene TRBV5-1; no firm D call. This CDR3 has 12 residues. CDR1 is SGHRS and CDR2 is YFSETQ in the germline V gene. V lost 5 bases and J lost 4, with 9 bases in between. CDR3 sequence reads: CASSPPSTEAFF. The DNA for the CDR3 is TGCGCCAGCAGTCCCCCCTCCACTGAAGCTTTCTTT.

The V and J genes are TRBV19 and TRBJ2-3; D might be TRBD2 (6 bases). V lost 4 bases, J lost 1 base, and 12 bases lay in between. The CDR3 contains 15 residues. CDR1 is LNHDA, CDR2 SQIVND, per germline (reference sequence). The CDR3 coding sequence is TGTGCCAGTAGTAGAACATTAGCGGGCACAGATACGCAGTATTTT. Its translation is CASSRTLAGTDTQYF.

This clone was seen just once. V is TRBV28 and J is TRBJ1-3; D gene uncertain. CDR3 length: 15 amino acids. Germline V CDR1 and CDR2: MDHEN, SYDVKM. Trimming stripped 6 bases from V and 1 base from J, with 13 bases between. CDR3 in amino acids: CASSDATYSGNTIYF. In nucleotides, the CDR3 is TGTGCCAGCAGCGACGCGACTTATTCTGGAAACACCATATATTTT.

This clone was counted a few times. The V and J genes are TRBV5-5 and TRBJ1-1; D gene unclear. Germline V gene sequence: CDR1 SGHKS, CDR2 YYEKEE (reference sequence). V lost 2 bases and J lost 6, with 11 bases in between. This CDR3 contains 13 residues. The CDR3 sequence is CASSLPGIAEAFF. DNA for the CDR3: TGTGCCAGCAGCTTACCGGGTATAGCTGAAGCTTTCTTT.

The chain couples TRBV6-5 to TRBJ1-6, with 7 nucleotides matching TRBD1. The length of the CDR3 is 13 residues. In germline, CDR1 is MNHEY, CDR2 SVGAGI. The V and J ends lost 2 bases and 8 bases, in that order; junction bases with no gene match: 0. The CDR3 is CASSYDRDSPLHF. CDR3 coding DNA: TGTGCCAGCAGTTACGACAGGGATTCACCCCTCCACTTT.

The DNA for the CDR3 is TGTGCCAGCACTCCACGGAGCTCCTACAATGAGCAGTTCTTC. Translated: CASTPRSSYNEQFF. The V and J genes are TRBV9 and TRBJ2-1, with unresolved D. Trimming stripped 6 bases from V and 0 bases from J, with 10 bases between. CDR1 is SGDLS, CDR2 YYNGEE, per germline. The CDR3 is 14 amino acids.

The chain uses TRBV3-1 (or the pseudogene TRBV3-2) and TRBJ2-3, with a tentative D call TRBD2 (6 bases). CDR3 length equals 14 residues. The germline V and J ends were trimmed by 4 bases and 10 bases, with 18 bases remaining between them. Per the germline V gene, CDR1 is LGHDT and CDR2 is YNNKEL (reference sequence). Written as DNA, the CDR3 is TGTGCCAGCAGCCCCAGTAGCCGGGCGGGATCGCAGTATTTT. Protein sequence: CASSPSSRAGSQYF.

The chain uses TRBV19 and TRBJ1-5; perhaps TRBD1 as D (6 bases). Per germline, CDR1 LNHDA and CDR2 SQIVND (reference sequence). With 4 bases removed from V and 3 bases from J, the gap between germline ends came to 13 bases. CDR3 length: 15 residues. The CDR3, as DNA: TGTGCCAGTAGTAACATCGGACAGACCAATCAGCCCCAGCATTTT. This sequence encodes CASSNIGQTNQPQHF.

V and J are TRBV6-6 and TRBJ1-5; 8 bases match TRBD1. V shed 6 bases and J 5 bases; nucleotides not matched to a gene: 12. The CDR3 consists of 16 residues. Germline V gene sequence: CDR1 MNHNY, CDR2 SVGAGI (reference sequence). CDR3 region: CASRADGQGKHQPQHF. The CDR3, as DNA: TGTGCCAGCAGGGCTGATGGACAGGGTAAACATCAGCCCCAGCATTTT.

This clone appeared a single time. V is TRBV5-1 and J is TRBJ2-2; 15 bases align to TRBD2. The CDR3 contains 20 residues. Trimming took 4 bases from V and 4 from J; bases not matched to a gene: 14. CDR1 SGHRS and CDR2 YFSETQ come from the germline V gene. CDR3 DNA: TGCGCCAGCAGCCGAAATCCGGGACTAGCGGGAGGTAACGGCACCGGGGAGCTGTTTTTT. Amino acid sequence: CASSRNPGLAGGNGTGELFF.

V and J are TRBV6-2 or TRBV6-3 and TRBJ2-7; D unresolved. The germline CDR1 and CDR2 sequences are MNHEY and SVGEGT. The CDR3 has 12 amino acids. V was cut by 2 bases and J by 3 bases, with 5 bases left in between. CDR3 in DNA: TGTGCCAGCAGTTACGCAGGCTACGAGCAGTACTTC. It translates to CASSYAGYEQYF.

This clone occurred once. The CDR3 bases are TGTGCCAGCAGCGCCGACAGCCGGCTTAACTATGGCTACACCTTC. Translating gives CASSADSRLNYGYTF. J is TRBJ1-2 and V is TRBV7-2, with D maybe TRBD1 (5 bases). The CDR3 totals 15 residues. Trimming took 5 bases from V and 1 from J, leaving 14 bases between them. CDR1 and CDR2 from the germline V gene are SGHTA and FQGNSA.

The chain is built from TRBV11-2 and TRBJ1-1; D might be TRBD1 (6 bases). CDR3 length equals 13 residues. The V gene lost 5 bases and the J gene lost 7 bases, with 14 bases spanning the gap. Per the germline V gene, CDR1 is SGHAT and CDR2 is FQNNGV. The CDR3 DNA sequence: TGTGCCAGCAGCATGAGAGGGGGATTTGAAGCTTTCTTT. Translated: CASSMRGGFEAFF.

The chain couples TRBV19 to TRBJ2-7; D may be TRBD2 (6 bases). There are 15 residues in the CDR3. Germline values: CDR1 LNHDA, CDR2 SQIVND (reference sequence). Deletions cut 7 bases from V and 5 bases from J, with 21 bases between. The CDR3 DNA is TGTGCCAGTACCCCTGGGGCGGGGAGTACCCACGAGCAGTACTTC. Protein product: CASTPGAGSTHEQYF. The full variable domain, with the rest looked up from reference TRBV19 and TRBJ2-7, is DGGITQSPKYLFRKEGQNVTLSCEQNLNHDAMYWYRQDPGQGLRLIYYSQIVNDFQKGDIAEGYSVSREKKESFPLTVTSAQKNPTAFYLCASTPGAGSTHEQYFGPGTRLTVT.

This sequence joins TRBV5-1 and TRBJ2-5; the match to TRBD2 covers 12 bases. Germline CDR1 is SGHRS and CDR2 is YFSETQ. This CDR3 contains 16 residues. V trimming: 1 base; J trimming: 4 bases; junction bases outside the gene matches: 5. The CDR3 nucleotides are TGCGCCAGCAGCTTGTCTAGCGGGGGGGCCTTAGAGACCCAGTACTTC. Translating gives CASSLSSGGALETQYF.

This chain uses TRBV19 with TRBJ2-2, with 13 bases fitting TRBD2. The CDR3 is made up of 17 amino acids. V lost 7 bases, J lost 1 base, and 6 bases stayed unmatched. The V gene's germline CDR1 is LNHDA and CDR2 SQIVND (reference sequence). This chain's CDR3 is CASTDGLAGVNTGELFF. The DNA of the CDR3 is TGTGCCAGTACCGATGGACTAGCGGGGGTGAACACCGGGGAGCTGTTTTTT.